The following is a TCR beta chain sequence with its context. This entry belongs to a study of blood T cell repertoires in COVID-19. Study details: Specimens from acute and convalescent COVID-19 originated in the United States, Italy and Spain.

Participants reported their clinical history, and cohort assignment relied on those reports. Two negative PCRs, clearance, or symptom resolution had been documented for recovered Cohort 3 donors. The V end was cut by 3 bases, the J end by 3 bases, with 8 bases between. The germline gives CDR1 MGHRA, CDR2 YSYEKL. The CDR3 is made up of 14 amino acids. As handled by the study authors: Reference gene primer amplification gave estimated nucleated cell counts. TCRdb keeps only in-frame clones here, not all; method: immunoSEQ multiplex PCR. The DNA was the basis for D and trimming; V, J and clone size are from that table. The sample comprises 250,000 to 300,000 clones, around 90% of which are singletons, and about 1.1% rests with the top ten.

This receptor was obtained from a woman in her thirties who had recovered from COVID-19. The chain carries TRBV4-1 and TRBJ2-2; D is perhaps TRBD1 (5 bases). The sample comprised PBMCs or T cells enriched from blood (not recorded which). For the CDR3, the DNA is TGCGCCAGCAGCCACGGCAGGGACACCGGGGAGCTGTTTTTT. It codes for CASSHGRDTGELFF.